Listed below are T cell receptor beta chains from one sample, sequenced in a study of identical twins. One entry per CDR3 protein results from TCRdb running MiXCR on the 5' RACE reads. Here the sample spans hundreds of thousands of distinct CDR3 sequences, roughly 6.2% being singletons. Sequencing input: naive T cells sorted from blood. Every receptor here comes from a man between 18 and 35 years old in good health. CDR3s include the opening cysteine and the closing phenylalanine or tryptophan. The D gene is left open where the match is weak. Size is stated for part of the rows, as once, few or many counts, or as a class when the clone is expanded.

clone size	V gene	J gene	D gene	CDR3 DNA	CDR3 protein
.	TRBV7-9	TRBJ2-5	.	TGTGCCAGCAGCCCAAAGGAGGTCTCCGAGACCCAGTACTTC	CASSPKEVSETQYF
.	TRBV18	TRBJ2-2	TRBD2	TGTGCCAGCTCAGCTACCAGGACTAGCGGGGACACCGGGGAGCTGTTTTTT	CASSATRTSGDTGELFF
many	TRBV7-2	TRBJ1-5	.	TGTGCCAGCAGCTTTGGTCTCCAGGGGATCCAGCCCCAGCATTTT	CASSFGLQGIQPQHF
many	TRBV2	TRBJ1-1	.	TGTGCCAGCAGTGATCACCGCCTTGGGTCTGAAGCTTTCTTT	CASSDHRLGSEAFF
few	TRBV6-2/TRBV6-3	TRBJ1-3	TRBD1	TGTGCCAGCAGCCGGGACAGCGCGTTCTCTGGAAACACCATATATTTT	CASSRDSAFSGNTIYF
.	TRBV6-5	TRBJ1-1	.	TGTGCCAGCAGTTACGGGGGGGCCCGAACGGGAGCTTTCTTT	CASSYGGARTGAFF
many	TRBV20-1	TRBJ2-1	.	TGCAGTGCAGCCGTTCCCGGGATCCCAAGAGTGGAGCAGTTCTTC	CSAAVPGIPRVEQFF
.	TRBV12-5	TRBJ2-1	.	TGTGCTGGAGGAGGGCAGGGGGATTACAATGAGCAGTTCTTC	CAGGGQGDYNEQFF
many	TRBV5-6	TRBJ1-2	.	TGTGCCAGCAGCGCGGGACATGCCCTAATGGGCTACACCTTC	CASSAGHALMGYTF
.	TRBV5-1	TRBJ2-7	.	TGCGCCAGCGGCTTGGGACAAGGGCCCTACGAGCAGTACTTC	CASGLGQGPYEQYF
many	TRBV5-5	TRBJ1-3	.	TGTGCCAGCAGCTTGCGTTTGGGGCTCTCTGGAAACACCATATATTTT	CASSLRLGLSGNTIYF
many	TRBV29-1	TRBJ2-3	.	TGCAGCGTTGGTTCTATGCCACTAACAGATACGCAGTATTTT	CSVGSMPLTDTQYF
many	TRBV12-3/TRBV12-4	TRBJ2-7	.	TGTGCCAGCAGTTTTGAACAGGCAGCCTACGAGCAGTACTTC	CASSFEQAAYEQYF
few	TRBV24-1	TRBJ2-2	.	TGTGCCACCACCGAGGGTTCCACCGGGGAGCTGTTTTTT	CATTEGSTGELFF
many	TRBV7-2	TRBJ2-7	.	TGTGCCAGCAGCTTAGCCGTCGAGCAGTACTTC	CASSLAVEQYF
.	TRBV14	TRBJ1-6	.	TGTGCCAGCAGCCAATATTGGCAGGGGAACTCACCCCTCCACTTT	CASSQYWQGNSPLHF
many	TRBV9	TRBJ2-7	TRBD2	TGTGCCAGCAGCGTTAGCGGGGCGACCTACGAGCAGTACTTC	CASSVSGATYEQYF
.	TRBV20-1	TRBJ1-2	TRBD1	TGCAGTGCTCGATTACAGGGGGCTAACTATGGCTACACCTTC	CSARLQGANYGYTF
many	TRBV6-2/TRBV6-3	TRBJ2-1	TRBD2	TGTGCCAGCAGTTATGGCGGGAGGGCCGACAATGAGCAGTTCTTC	CASSYGGRADNEQFF
few	TRBV20-1	TRBJ1-3	.	TGCAGTGCTAGAGAGGAACTCTCTGGAAACACCATATATTTT	CSAREELSGNTIYF
.	TRBV18	TRBJ1-1	.	TGTGCCAGCTCACCACCCGGAGATGTTCTGGAAGCTTTCTTT	CASSPPGDVLEAFF
many	TRBV5-6	TRBJ2-3	.	TGTGCCAGCAGCTTGGAGGGGGTGAGCACAGATACGCAGTATTTT	CASSLEGVSTDTQYF
many	TRBV12-3/TRBV12-4	TRBJ2-5	.	TGTGCCAGCAGTTCCCTGGTTGGGACCCAGTACTTC	CASSSLVGTQYF
few	TRBV7-9	TRBJ2-1	.	TGTGCCAGCCGTCGACCCGGGCAAGACCAGACCTACAATGAGCAGTTCTTC	CASRRPGQDQTYNEQFF
many	TRBV6-5	TRBJ1-6	.	TGTGCCAGCAGTTACTCGGTAGGGGTTCGCTCACCCCTCCACTTT	CASSYSVGVRSPLHF
many	TRBV5-6	TRBJ2-7	.	TGTGCCAGCAGCTGGGGTGGGGTTGAGCAGTACTTC	CASSWGGVEQYF
few	TRBV11-2	TRBJ2-7	TRBD2	TGTGCCAGCAGCTTAGTGGCCGGGACTAGCGGGAGAGCTCTTCGCGAGCAGTACTTC	CASSLVAGTSGRALREQYF
few	TRBV5-1	TRBJ2-1	TRBD1	TGCGCCAGCAGTTATGGGGTTGGACAGGGTTACAATGAGCAGTTCTTC	CASSYGVGQGYNEQFF
.	TRBV20-1	TRBJ2-2	.	TGCAGTGCTAGAGATACCGGGATCTGGGAAAACACCGGGGAGCTGTTTTTT	CSARDTGIWENTGELFF
many	TRBV25-1	TRBJ1-1	TRBD1	TGTGCCAGCAGTGAATCAGGGACAGTCACTGAAGCTTTCTTT	CASSESGTVTEAFF
many	TRBV15	TRBJ1-1	TRBD1	TGTGCCACCAGCAGACTTGGACAGGGTAACACTGAAGCTTTCTTT	CATSRLGQGNTEAFF
few	TRBV25-1	TRBJ1-1	.	TGTGCCAGCAGTGTAACTCACAGTGGACCAAACACTGAAGCTTTCTTT	CASSVTHSGPNTEAFF
few	TRBV5-1	TRBJ1-1	.	TGCGCCAGCAGCTTGGGGTGGGAGAACACTGAAGCTTTCTTT	CASSLGWENTEAFF
many	TRBV28	TRBJ2-2	TRBD1	TGTGCCAGCAGTTTATCGAAACAGGGGGGCACCGGGGAGCTGTTTTTT	CASSLSKQGGTGELFF
few	TRBV12-3/TRBV12-4	TRBJ2-3	.	TGTGCCAGCAGACAAGCCACGAAGGATACGCAGTATTTT	CASRQATKDTQYF
many	TRBV15	TRBJ2-5	.	TGTGCCACCAGCAAAGTGGAGACCCAGTACTTC	CATSKVETQYF
.	TRBV4-2	TRBJ2-5	.	TGTGCCAGCAGCCCTATGGGTGAAAAAGACCAAGAGACCCAGTACTTC	CASSPMGEKDQETQYF
few	TRBV6-1	TRBJ1-2	TRBD1	TGTGCCAGCAGTGCCGGGACAGGGGGCGGCTACACCTTC	CASSAGTGGGYTF
few	TRBV7-2	TRBJ2-7	.	TGTGCCAGCAGCTCCCGAGCGAGATACGAGCAGTACTTC	CASSSRARYEQYF
many	TRBV12-3/TRBV12-4	TRBJ1-4	.	TGTGCCAGCACACCGGGTTCTAGGAATGAAAAACTGTTTTTT	CASTPGSRNEKLFF
.	TRBV12-3/TRBV12-4	TRBJ1-1	.	TGTGCCAGCAGTTTTAGACAGGTAGAAGTCATGAACACTGAAGCTTTCTTT	CASSFRQVEVMNTEAFF
.	TRBV28	TRBJ2-4	.	TGTGCCAGCCTGGACCGGTCGCTAGCCAAAAACATTCAGTACTTC	CASLDRSLAKNIQYF
.	TRBV6-2/TRBV6-3	TRBJ2-3	TRBD2	TGTGCCAGCAGTTACGAGAACGGGAGGGCAAGAGATACGCAGTATTTT	CASSYENGRARDTQYF
few	TRBV2	TRBJ2-3	.	TGTGCCAGCAATACGGCGCCTGCAGATACGCAGTATTTT	CASNTAPADTQYF
few	TRBV7-2	TRBJ1-2	.	TGTGCCAGCAGCGGCCGGGACAAAAAGCATGGCTACACCTTC	CASSGRDKKHGYTF
few	TRBV4-1	TRBJ2-5	TRBD2	TGCGCCAGCAGCCAAGAGGATTGGACTAGTCCAGAGACCCAGTACTTC	CASSQEDWTSPETQYF
many	TRBV5-4	TRBJ2-3	TRBD2	TGTGCCAGCAGGGGAGGGAATACGCAGTATTTT	CASRGGNTQYF
few	TRBV9	TRBJ1-1	.	TGTGCCAGCAGCGTAGAGGGAGGGCCAACTGAAGCTTTCTTT	CASSVEGGPTEAFF
many	TRBV7-2	TRBJ2-3	.	TGTGCCAGCAGCTTAGAAAACAGGGGGGGGGATACGCAGTATTTT	CASSLENRGGDTQYF
.	TRBV7-9	TRBJ2-1	.	TGTGCCAGCAGCGGCACCGGAGCGGATGAGCAGTTCTTC	CASSGTGADEQFF
few	TRBV10-3	TRBJ1-6	.	TGTGCCATCAACGACGGCCTTAATTCACCCCTCCACTTT	CAINDGLNSPLHF